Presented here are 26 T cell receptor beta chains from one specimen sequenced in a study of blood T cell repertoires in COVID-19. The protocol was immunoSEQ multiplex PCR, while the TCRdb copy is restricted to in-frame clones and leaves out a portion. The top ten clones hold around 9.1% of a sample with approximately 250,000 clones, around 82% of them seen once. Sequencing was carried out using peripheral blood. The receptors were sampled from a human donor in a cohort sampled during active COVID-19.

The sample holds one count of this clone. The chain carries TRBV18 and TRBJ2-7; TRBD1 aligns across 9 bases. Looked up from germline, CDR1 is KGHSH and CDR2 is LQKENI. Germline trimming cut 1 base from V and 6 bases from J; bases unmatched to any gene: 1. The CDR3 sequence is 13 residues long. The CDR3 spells CASSPQDRGEQYF. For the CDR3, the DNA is TGTGCCAGCTCACCACAGGACAGGGGCGAGCAGTACTTC.

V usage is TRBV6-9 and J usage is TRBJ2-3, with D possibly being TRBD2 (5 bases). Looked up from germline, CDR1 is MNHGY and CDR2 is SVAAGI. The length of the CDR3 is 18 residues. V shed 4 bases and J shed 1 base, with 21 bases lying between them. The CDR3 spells CASSCSSCLRRGTDTQYF. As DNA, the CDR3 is TGTGCCAGCAGTTGTAGTTCTTGTTTAAGGCGGGGCACAGATACGCAGTATTTT.

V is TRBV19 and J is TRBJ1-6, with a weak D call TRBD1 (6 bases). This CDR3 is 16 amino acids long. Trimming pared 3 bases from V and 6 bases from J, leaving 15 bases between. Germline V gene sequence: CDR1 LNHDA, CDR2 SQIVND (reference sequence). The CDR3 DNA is TGTGCCAGTAGTATGGGCCGGGGCAGGGGTAATTCACCCCTCCACTTT. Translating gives CASSMGRGRGNSPLHF. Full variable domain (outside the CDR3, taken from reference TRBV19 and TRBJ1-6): DGGITQSPKYLFRKEGQNVTLSCEQNLNHDAMYWYRQDPGQGLRLIYYSQIVNDFQKGDIAEGYSVSREKKESFPLTVTSAQKNPTAFYLCASSMGRGRGNSPLHFGNGTRLTVT.

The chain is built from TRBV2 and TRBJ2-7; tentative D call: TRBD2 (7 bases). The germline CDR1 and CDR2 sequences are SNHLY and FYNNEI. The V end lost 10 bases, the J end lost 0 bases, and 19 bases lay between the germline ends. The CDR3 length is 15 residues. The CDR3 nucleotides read TGTGCCACCCAGGGGACGGGGGGAAGCTCCTACGAGCAGTACTTC. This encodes CATQGTGGSSYEQYF.

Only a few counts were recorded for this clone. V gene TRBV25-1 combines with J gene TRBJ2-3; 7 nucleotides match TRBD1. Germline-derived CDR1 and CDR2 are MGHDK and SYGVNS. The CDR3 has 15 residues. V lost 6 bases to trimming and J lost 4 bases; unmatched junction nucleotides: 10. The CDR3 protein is CASRGSLGGPDTQYF. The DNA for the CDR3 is TGTGCCAGCAGGGGATCGTTAGGGGGCCCAGATACGCAGTATTTT.

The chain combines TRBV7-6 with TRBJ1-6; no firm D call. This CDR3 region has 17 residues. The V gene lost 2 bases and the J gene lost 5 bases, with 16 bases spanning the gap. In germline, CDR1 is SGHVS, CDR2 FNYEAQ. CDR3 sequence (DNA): TGTGCCAGCAGCTTAAGCGGCAGCGCGGCCAATAATTCACCCCTCCACTTT. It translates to CASSLSGSAANNSPLHF.

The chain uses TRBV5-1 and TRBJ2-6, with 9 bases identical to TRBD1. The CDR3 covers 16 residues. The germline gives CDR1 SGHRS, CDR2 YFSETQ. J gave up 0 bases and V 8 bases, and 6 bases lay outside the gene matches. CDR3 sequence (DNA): TGCGCCAGTAACAGGGGGCTATCCTCTGGGGCCAACGTCCTGACTTTC. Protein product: CASNRGLSSGANVLTF.

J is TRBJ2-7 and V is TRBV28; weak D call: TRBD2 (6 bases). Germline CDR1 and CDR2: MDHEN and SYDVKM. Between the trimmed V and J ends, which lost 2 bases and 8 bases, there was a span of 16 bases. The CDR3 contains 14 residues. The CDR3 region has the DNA TGTGCCAGCAGTTTAGGGGGGACCCTGGGGAAGCAGTACTTC. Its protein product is CASSLGGTLGKQYF.

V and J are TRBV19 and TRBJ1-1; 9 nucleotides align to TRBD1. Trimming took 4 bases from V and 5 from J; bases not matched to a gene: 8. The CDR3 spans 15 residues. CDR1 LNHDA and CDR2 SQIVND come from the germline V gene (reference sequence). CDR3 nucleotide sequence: TGTGCCAGTAGTACTGGACAGGGGCTTGGTACTGAAGCTTTCTTT. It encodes CASSTGQGLGTEAFF. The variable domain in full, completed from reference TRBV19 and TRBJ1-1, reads DGGITQSPKYLFRKEGQNVTLSCEQNLNHDAMYWYRQDPGQGLRLIYYSQIVNDFQKGDIAEGYSVSREKKESFPLTVTSAQKNPTAFYLCASSTGQGLGTEAFFGQGTRLTVV.

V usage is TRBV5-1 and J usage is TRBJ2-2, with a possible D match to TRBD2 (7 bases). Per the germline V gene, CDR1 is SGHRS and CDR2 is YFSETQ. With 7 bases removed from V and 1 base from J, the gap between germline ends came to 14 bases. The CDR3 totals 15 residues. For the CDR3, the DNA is TGCGCCAGCTCCGGGGGGCACTTGAACACCGGGGAGCTGTTTTTT. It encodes CASSGGHLNTGELFF.

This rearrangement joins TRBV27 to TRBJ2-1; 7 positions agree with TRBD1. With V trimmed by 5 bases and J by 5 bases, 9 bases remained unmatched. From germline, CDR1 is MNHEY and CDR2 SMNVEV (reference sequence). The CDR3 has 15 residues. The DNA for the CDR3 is TGTGCCAGCAGTCCGACAGGGCCTCCCGACAATGAGCAGTTCTTC. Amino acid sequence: CASSPTGPPDNEQFF.

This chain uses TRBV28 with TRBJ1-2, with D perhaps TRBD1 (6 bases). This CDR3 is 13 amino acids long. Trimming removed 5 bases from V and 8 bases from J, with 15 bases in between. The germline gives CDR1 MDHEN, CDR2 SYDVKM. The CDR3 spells CASSLRTARGYTF. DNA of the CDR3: TGTGCCAGCAGTCTCAGGACAGCCCGCGGCTACACCTTC.

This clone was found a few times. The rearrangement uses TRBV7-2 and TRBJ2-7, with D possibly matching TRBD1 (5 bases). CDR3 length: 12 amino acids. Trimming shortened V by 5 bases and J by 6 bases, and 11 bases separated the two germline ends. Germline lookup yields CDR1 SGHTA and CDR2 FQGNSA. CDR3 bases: TGTGCCAGCAGCCACGGTAGGGGCGAGCAGTACTTC. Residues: CASSHGRGEQYF.

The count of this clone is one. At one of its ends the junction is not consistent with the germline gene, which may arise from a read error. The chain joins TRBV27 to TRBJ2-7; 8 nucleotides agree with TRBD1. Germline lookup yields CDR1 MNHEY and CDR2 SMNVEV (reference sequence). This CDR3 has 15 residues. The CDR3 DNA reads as TGTGCCAGCAGTATATCCACAGGACAGGGTAGCGAGCAGTACTTC. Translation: CASSISTGQGSEQYF.

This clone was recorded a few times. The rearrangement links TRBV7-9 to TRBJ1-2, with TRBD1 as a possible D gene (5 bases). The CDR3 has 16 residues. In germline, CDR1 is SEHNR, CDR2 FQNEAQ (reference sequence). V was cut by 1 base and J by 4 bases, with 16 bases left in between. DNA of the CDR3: TGTGCCAGCAGCTTAGACCAGGGTCAGGGAGGCTATGGCTACACCTTC. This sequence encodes CASSLDQGQGGYGYTF.

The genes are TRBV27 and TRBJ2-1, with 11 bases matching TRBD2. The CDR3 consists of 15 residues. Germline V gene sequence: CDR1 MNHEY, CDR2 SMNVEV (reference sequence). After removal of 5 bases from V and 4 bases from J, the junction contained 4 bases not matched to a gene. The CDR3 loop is CASSQGTSGYNEQFF. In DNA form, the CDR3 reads TGTGCCAGCAGTCAGGGGACTAGCGGTTACAATGAGCAGTTCTTC.

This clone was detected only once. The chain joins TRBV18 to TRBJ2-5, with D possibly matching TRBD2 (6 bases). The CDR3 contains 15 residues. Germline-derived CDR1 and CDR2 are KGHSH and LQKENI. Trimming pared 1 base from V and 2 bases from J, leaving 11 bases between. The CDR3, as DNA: TGTGCCAGCTCACCACGGAGGGCCGATCAAGAGACCCAGTACTTC. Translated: CASSPRRADQETQYF.

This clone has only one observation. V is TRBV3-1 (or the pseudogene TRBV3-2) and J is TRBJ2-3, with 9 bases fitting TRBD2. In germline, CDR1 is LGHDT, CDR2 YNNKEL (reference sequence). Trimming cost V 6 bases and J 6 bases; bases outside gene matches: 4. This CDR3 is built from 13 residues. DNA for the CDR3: TGTGCCAGCAGTAGGCGGGGGGGTGATACGCAGTATTTT. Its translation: CASSRRGGDTQYF.

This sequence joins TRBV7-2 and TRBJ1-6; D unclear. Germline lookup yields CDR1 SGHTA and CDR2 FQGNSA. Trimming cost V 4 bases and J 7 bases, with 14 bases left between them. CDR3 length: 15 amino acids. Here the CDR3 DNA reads TGTGCCAGCAGCTCCCGTGGACTGATGAATTCACCCCTCCACTTT. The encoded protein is CASSSRGLMNSPLHF.

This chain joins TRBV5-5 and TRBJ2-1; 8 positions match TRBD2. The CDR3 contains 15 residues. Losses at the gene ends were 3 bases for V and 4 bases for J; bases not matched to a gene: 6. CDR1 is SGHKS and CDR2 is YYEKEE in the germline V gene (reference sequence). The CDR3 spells CASSSPGTSYNEQFF. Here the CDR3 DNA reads TGTGCCAGCAGCTCCCCCGGGACTAGTTACAATGAGCAGTTCTTC.

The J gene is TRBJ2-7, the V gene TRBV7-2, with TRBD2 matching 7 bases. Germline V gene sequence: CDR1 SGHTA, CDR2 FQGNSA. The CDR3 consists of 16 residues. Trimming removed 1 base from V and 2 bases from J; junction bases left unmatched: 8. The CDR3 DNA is TGTGCCAGCAGCTTAGGGTTTAGCGGGCGGCCCTACGAGCAGTACTTC. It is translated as CASSLGFSGRPYEQYF.

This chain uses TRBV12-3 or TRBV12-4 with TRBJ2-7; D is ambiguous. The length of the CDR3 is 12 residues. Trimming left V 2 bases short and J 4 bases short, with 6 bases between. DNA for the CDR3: TGTGCCAGCAGTTTATCCTTTTACGAGCAGTACTTC. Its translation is CASSLSFYEQYF.

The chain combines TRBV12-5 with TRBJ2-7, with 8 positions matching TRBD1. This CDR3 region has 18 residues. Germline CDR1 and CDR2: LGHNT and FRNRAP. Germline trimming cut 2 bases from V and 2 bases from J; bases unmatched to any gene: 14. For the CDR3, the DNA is TGTGCTAGTGGTTTGCCGCGGTTAAATGGACAGGGTACCTACGAGCAGTACTTC. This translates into CASGLPRLNGQGTYEQYF.

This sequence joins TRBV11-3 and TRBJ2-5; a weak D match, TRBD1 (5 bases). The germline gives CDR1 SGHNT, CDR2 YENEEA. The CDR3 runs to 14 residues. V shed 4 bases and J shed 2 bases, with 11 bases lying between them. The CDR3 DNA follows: TGTGCCAGCAGCTCCCCCAGGGAACAAGAGACCCAGTACTTC. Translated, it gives CASSSPREQETQYF.

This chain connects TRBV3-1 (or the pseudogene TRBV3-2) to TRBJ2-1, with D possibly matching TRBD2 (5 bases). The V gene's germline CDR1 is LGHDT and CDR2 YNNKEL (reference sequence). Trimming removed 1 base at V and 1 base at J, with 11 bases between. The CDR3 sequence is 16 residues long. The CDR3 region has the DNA TGTGCCAGCAGCCAAGGGCTAGCTGGGTCCTACAATGAGCAGTTCTTC. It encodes CASSQGLAGSYNEQFF.

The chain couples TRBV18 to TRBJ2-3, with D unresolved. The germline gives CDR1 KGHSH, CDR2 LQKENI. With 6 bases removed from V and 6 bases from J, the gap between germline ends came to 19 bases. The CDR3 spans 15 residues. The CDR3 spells CASSPGIGYFDTQYF. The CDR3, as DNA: TGTGCCAGCTCCCCGGGTATAGGTTATTTCGATACGCAGTATTTT.